A selection of T cell receptor beta chains follows, all from one sample in a study of liver allograft versus peripheral blood T cells. From the reads, TCRdb called clonotypes with MiXCR, one entry per CDR3 protein. The data contain several thousand distinct CDR3 sequences, approximately 15% of them singletons. Receptor source: a human patient who had a liver transplant. Certain T cells may be donor cells from the graft. The conserved cysteine and the conserved F or W are not part of the CDR3 here. Clone size is shown for a subset of rows, as once, few, many or a class of expanded clone.

j_gene: TRBJ2-1; v_gene: TRBV6-1; abundance: medium-sized; CDR3aa: ASRRDVYNEQF
j_gene: TRBJ1-1; v_gene: TRBV3-1; abundance: once; CDR3aa: ASSQGGTYTEAF
j_gene: TRBJ2-2; v_gene: TRBV18; abundance: medium-sized; CDR3aa: ASSPLNTGSGELF
j_gene: TRBJ1-1; v_gene: TRBV6-2/TRBV6-3; abundance: many; CDR3aa: ASRMDGYTEAF
j_gene: TRBJ2-7; v_gene: TRBV12-3/TRBV12-4; abundance: large; CDR3aa: ASGLQIGPYEQY
j_gene: TRBJ1-4; v_gene: TRBV7-9; abundance: medium-sized; CDR3aa: ASSSRRGAATNEKLF
j_gene: TRBJ2-7; v_gene: TRBV12-3/TRBV12-4; abundance: few; CDR3aa: ASRLSGQEAYEQY
j_gene: TRBJ2-2; v_gene: TRBV9; abundance: few; CDR3aa: ASSGGSGLF
j_gene: TRBJ1-2; v_gene: TRBV6-6; abundance: medium-sized; CDR3aa: ASRYRPGDGYT
j_gene: TRBJ1-1; v_gene: TRBV10-3; abundance: medium-sized; CDR3aa: AIRRTGGNEAF
j_gene: TRBJ2-3; v_gene: TRBV7-2; abundance: many; CDR3aa: ASSSGTSGPTDTQY
j_gene: TRBJ2-7; v_gene: TRBV6-5; abundance: .; CDR3aa: ASSPDPGYHYEQY
j_gene: TRBJ1-2; v_gene: TRBV5-4; abundance: medium-sized; CDR3aa: ASSLGTYRGGYGYT
j_gene: TRBJ1-5; v_gene: TRBV6-1; abundance: .; CDR3aa: ASRGAPSRGTGNQPQH
j_gene: TRBJ2-7; v_gene: TRBV12-3/TRBV12-4; abundance: .; CDR3aa: ASSHPNSYEQY
j_gene: TRBJ1-2; v_gene: TRBV29-1; abundance: medium-sized; CDR3aa: STGGTDGYT
j_gene: TRBJ1-5; v_gene: TRBV12-3/TRBV12-4; abundance: many; CDR3aa: ASSPGPNNQPQH
j_gene: TRBJ1-2; v_gene: TRBV18; abundance: medium-sized; CDR3aa: ASSPSPQGNYGYT
j_gene: TRBJ1-1; v_gene: TRBV18; abundance: medium-sized; CDR3aa: ASSAGTGNTEAF
j_gene: TRBJ2-7; v_gene: TRBV10-3; abundance: few; CDR3aa: AISEGPTTYEQY
j_gene: TRBJ2-1; v_gene: TRBV5-1; abundance: .; CDR3aa: ASRYRLALNEQF
j_gene: TRBJ1-2; v_gene: TRBV9; abundance: .; CDR3aa: ASSIYLCSVTGTGGYT
j_gene: TRBJ2-5; v_gene: TRBV6-2/TRBV6-3; abundance: .; CDR3aa: ASSYYQETQY
j_gene: TRBJ1-1; v_gene: TRBV2; abundance: .; CDR3aa: ASSLRGPRNTEAF
j_gene: TRBJ2-1; v_gene: TRBV5-6; abundance: .; CDR3aa: ASSLAPDRDPGKF
j_gene: TRBJ1-1; v_gene: TRBV7-9; abundance: .; CDR3aa: ASSLMGTEAF
j_gene: TRBJ2-7; v_gene: TRBV5-1; abundance: .; CDR3aa: ASSLGGYEQY
j_gene: TRBJ1-6; v_gene: TRBV5-4; abundance: few; CDR3aa: ASSLEQGVNSPLH
j_gene: TRBJ2-7; v_gene: TRBV3-1; abundance: .; CDR3aa: ASSLLKGEQY